The 27 T cell receptor beta chains below all came from one sample that was sequenced in a study of blood T cell repertoires in COVID-19. Here immunoSEQ multiplex PCR was the method, and the copy in TCRdb shows in-frame clones only, minus some. The table includes some 150,000 clones, around 83% detected once. Material for sequencing was peripheral blood. These receptors were taken from an elderly woman in a cohort sampled during active or convalescent COVID-19.

V gene TRBV5-1 combines with J gene TRBJ1-2, with 10 positions matching TRBD1. After removal of 1 base from V and 3 bases from J, the junction contained 3 bases not matched to a gene. The CDR3 runs to 15 residues. CDR1 is SGHRS, CDR2 YFSETQ, per germline. CDR3 DNA sequence: TGCGCCAGCAGCTTGTCCGGACAGGGGGACTATGGCTACACCTTC. This gives the protein CASSLSGQGDYGYTF.

This chain links TRBV6-5 with TRBJ1-2; 7 nucleotides match TRBD1. J lost 7 bases, V lost 6 bases, and 5 bases had no gene match. In germline, CDR1 is MNHEY, CDR2 SVGAGI. The CDR3 is made up of 12 amino acids. The CDR3: CASRTTGSGYTF. Written as DNA, the CDR3 is TGTGCCAGCAGAACGACAGGGAGTGGCTACACCTTC.

V and J are TRBV18 and TRBJ2-7; D may be TRBD2 (6 bases). Trimming left V 3 bases short and J 2 bases short, with 11 bases between. This CDR3 comprises 14 residues. Germline assignment: CDR1 KGHSH and CDR2 LQKENI. The CDR3 sequence is CASSPSGGAYEQYV. CDR3 bases: TGTGCCAGCTCACCTAGCGGAGGGGCCTACGAGCAGTACGTC.

This chain joins TRBV4-2 and TRBJ1-2; 11 bases line up with TRBD1. The CDR3 covers 15 residues. Germline CDR1 is LGHNA and CDR2 is YNFKEQ. After removal of 4 bases from V and 3 bases from J, the junction contained 4 bases not matched to a gene. The CDR3 nucleotides read TGTGCCAGCAGCCGGGACAGGGGGACCGACTATGGCTACACCTTC. The encoded protein is CASSRDRGTDYGYTF.

The V gene is TRBV7-9, the J gene TRBJ1-4; 7 nucleotides agree with TRBD1. V was pared by 1 base and J by 5 bases, with 13 bases of the junction left unmatched. Germline values: CDR1 SEHNR, CDR2 FQNEAQ (reference sequence). The CDR3 covers 18 residues. The CDR3 sequence: CASSLGLGGASVNEKLFF. The CDR3 DNA follows: TGTGCCAGCAGCTTAGGTTTAGGGGGCGCGAGTGTCAATGAAAAACTGTTTTTT.

The chain combines TRBV29-1 with TRBJ2-7; weak D call: TRBD2 (5 bases). The ends were cut back, 6 bases at V and 1 base at J, with 22 bases in the middle. Germline V gene lookup returns CDR1 SQVTM and CDR2 ANQGSEA. The CDR3 contains 16 residues. In nucleotides, the CDR3 is TGCAGCGTCGCCGGGGAAAGTCCCGCGGGTTCCTACGAGCAGTACTTC. It specifies CSVAGESPAGSYEQYF.

The chain has TRBV19 and TRBJ2-7; 7 bases are a match to TRBD2. Trimming cost V 11 bases and J 2 bases; bases outside gene matches: 6. This CDR3 is 12 amino acids long. CDR1 is LNHDA and CDR2 is SQIVND in the germline V gene (reference sequence). CDR3 nucleotides: TGTGCCTCGAGTGGGGGGGCCTACGAGCAGTACTTC. Its protein product is CASSGGAYEQYF.

The chain carries TRBV5-1 and TRBJ1-4; TRBD1 matches at 9 bases. The CDR3 sequence is 16 residues long. V shed 1 base, J shed 7 bases, and the junction held 8 bases outside the gene matches. The germline V gene has CDR1 SGHRS and CDR2 YFSETQ. CDR3 amino acids: CASSLLAGQGIEKLFF. CDR3 bases: TGCGCCAGCAGCTTGCTCGCGGGACAGGGAATTGAAAAACTGTTTTTT.

The chain has TRBV6-2 or TRBV6-3 and TRBJ1-5; D ambiguous. Germline V gene data show CDR1 as MNHEY and CDR2 as SVGEGT. V was trimmed by 6 bases and J by 7 bases, leaving 13 bases between them. This CDR3 comprises 13 residues. The CDR3 spells CASSPGVYQPQHF. The CDR3 coding sequence is TGTGCCAGCAGCCCCGGGGTATACCAGCCCCAGCATTTT.

J is TRBJ1-5 and V is TRBV30, with no clear D. Germline V lookup: CDR1 GTSNPN, CDR2 SVGIG (reference sequence). The CDR3 has 13 amino acids. Trimming shortened V by 1 base and J by 4 bases, and 8 bases separated the two germline ends. This CDR3 is CAWSDGENQPQHF. CDR3 DNA sequence: TGTGCCTGGAGTGACGGAGAGAATCAGCCCCAGCATTTT.

V gene TRBV19 combines with J gene TRBJ1-3; D is uncertain. This CDR3 has 12 residues. With 3 bases removed from V and 8 bases from J, the gap between germline ends came to 8 bases. The germline gives CDR1 LNHDA, CDR2 SQIVND (reference sequence). For the CDR3, the DNA is TGTGCCAGTAGTATGTTTCGGGACACCATATATTTT. Protein: CASSMFRDTIYF.

With regard to this clone: The identical CDR3 is also encoded by other nucleotide sequences in the sample. The chain links TRBV20-1 to TRBJ1-5, with TRBD1 matching over 7 bases. V trimming: 3 bases; J trimming: 7 bases; junction bases outside the gene matches: 6. Germline V gives CDR1 DFQATT, CDR2 SNEGSKA (reference sequence). There are 13 residues in the CDR3. For the CDR3, the DNA is TGCAGTGCTAGTTGGCAGGGGGGACAGCCCCAGCATTTT. It translates to CSASWQGGQPQHF.

This clone was seen a few times. The chain has TRBV5-1 and TRBJ1-5; D is uncertain. V was cut by 4 bases and J by 9 bases, with 17 bases left in between. CDR3 size: 14 residues. Germline V gene sequence: CDR1 SGHRS, CDR2 YFSETQ. As DNA, the CDR3 is TGCGCCAGCAGCCAGACCGGAGAGGGCTCGCCCCAGCATTTT. Amino acids: CASSQTGEGSPQHF.

The V and J genes are TRBV3-1 (or the pseudogene TRBV3-2) and TRBJ2-3; D is undetermined. The CDR3 is 13 residues long. The germline V gene encodes CDR1 LGHDT and CDR2 YNNKEL (reference sequence). Trimming removed 1 base at V and 1 base at J, with 3 bases between. CDR3 loop: CASSQGGTDTQYF. The CDR3 bases are TGTGCCAGCAGCCAAGGAGGCACAGATACGCAGTATTTT.

V and J are TRBV12-3 or TRBV12-4 and TRBJ2-7, with D possibly being TRBD1 (5 bases). The V gene lost 2 bases and the J gene lost 2 bases, with 7 bases spanning the gap. The CDR3 runs to 13 residues. The CDR3 loop is CASSLTGPYEQYV. The CDR3 nucleotides read TGTGCCAGCAGTTTAACAGGTCCCTACGAGCAGTACGTC.

The rearrangement links TRBV10-3 to TRBJ1-5, with 7 bases that match TRBD1. CDR1 and CDR2 (germline): ENHRY, SYGVKD. J was trimmed by 1 base and V by 4 bases; bases with no gene match: 7. The CDR3 contains 16 residues. CDR3 nucleotide sequence: TGTGCCATCAGTGGGGCCGACAGGGCGAGCAATCAGCCCCAGCATTTT. Translated, it gives CAISGADRASNQPQHF.

V is TRBV5-1 and J is TRBJ2-7; possibly TRBD2 for D (5 bases). Germline V CDR1 and CDR2: SGHRS, YFSETQ. V lost 3 bases, J lost 2 bases, and 9 bases lay in between. The CDR3 contains 13 residues. The CDR3 here is CASSYPGTYEQYF. CDR3 nucleotide sequence: TGCGCCAGCAGCTATCCGGGAACCTACGAGCAGTACTTC.

This clone occurred a few times. The chain carries TRBV2 and TRBJ2-3; no clear D. V was pared by 0 bases and J by 3 bases, with 7 bases between. The CDR3 runs 14 residues. CDR1 and CDR2 (germline): SNHLY, FYNNEI. The CDR3, as DNA: TGTGCCAGCAGTGAAGCGCTTGAGACAGATACGCAGTATTTT. It translates to CASSEALETDTQYF.

This sequence joins TRBV7-2 and TRBJ1-2, with 11 bases lining up with TRBD1. The V segment lost 4 bases and the J segment 4 bases; nucleotides outside the gene matches: 5. The CDR3 extends over 15 amino acids. Germline-derived CDR1 and CDR2 are SGHTA and FQGNSA. As DNA, the CDR3 is TGTGCCAGCAGCTCCCGGACAGGGGGCGGCTATGGCTACACCTTC. This codes for CASSSRTGGGYGYTF.

The genes are TRBV4-3 and TRBJ2-1, with TRBD2 as a possible D gene (6 bases). The V gene lost 4 bases and the J gene lost 6 bases, with 13 bases spanning the gap. CDR1 LGHNA and CDR2 YSLEER come from the germline V gene. The CDR3 spans 14 residues. CDR3 region: CASSRASATNEQFF. The DNA for the CDR3 is TGCGCCAGCAGCCGAGCTAGCGCCACCAATGAGCAGTTCTTC.

V is TRBV29-1 and J is TRBJ1-1; D is unresolved. The CDR3 consists of 11 residues. Trimming took off 4 bases at V and 7 bases at J, with 10 bases between the two ends. Germline V gene data show CDR1 as SQVTM and CDR2 as ANQGSEA. CDR3 coding DNA: TGCAGCGTTGGGTCAGGACTTGAAGCTTTCTTT. This gives the protein CSVGSGLEAFF.

V is TRBV18 and J is TRBJ1-1, with D maybe TRBD1 (6 bases). Germline assignment: CDR1 KGHSH and CDR2 LQKENI. Between the trimmed V and J ends, which lost 3 bases and 2 bases, there was a span of 10 bases. This CDR3 comprises 14 residues. CDR3 in DNA: TGTGCCAGCTCACCCTTGACAGGAAACACTGAAGCTTTCTTT. Encoded protein: CASSPLTGNTEAFF.

CDR3 DNA sequence: TGTGCCAGCAGTTCCGGACAGGGGAACCTATACGAGCAGTACTTC. Residues: CASSSGQGNLYEQYF. The chain is built from TRBV6-2 or TRBV6-3 and TRBJ2-7; the match to TRBD1 covers 9 bases. The CDR3 is 15 residues long. V shed 4 bases and J 4 bases; nucleotides not matched to a gene: 8. The V gene's germline CDR1 is MNHEY and CDR2 SVGEGT.

The chain is built from TRBV6-5 and TRBJ2-1, with D perhaps TRBD2 (7 bases). The CDR3 is made up of 16 amino acids. Per the germline V gene, CDR1 is MNHEY and CDR2 is SVGAGI. V shed 4 bases and J shed 0 bases, with 13 bases lying between them. CDR3 sequence: CASSFGGLGSYNEQFF. CDR3 sequence (DNA): TGTGCCAGCAGTTTCGGGGGGCTCGGCTCCTACAATGAGCAGTTCTTC.

The chain couples TRBV29-1 to TRBJ1-1, with 7 positions matching TRBD1. The CDR3 length is 11 residues. V was clipped by 3 bases and J by 7 bases; unmatched bases: 2. Germline CDR1 and CDR2: SQVTM and ANQGSEA. The CDR3 is CSVDRDSEAFF. CDR3 coding DNA: TGCAGCGTTGACCGGGACAGTGAAGCTTTCTTT.

The DNA of the CDR3 is TGTGCCAGCAGCTTAGATACAGGGGGAAGAAACACCATATATTTT. Residues: CASSLDTGGRNTIYF. The chain carries TRBV13 and TRBJ1-3; 8 bases match TRBD1. Trimming at V came to 1 base and at J to 5 bases, leaving 4 bases not matched to a gene. The germline gives CDR1 PRHDT, CDR2 FYEKMQ (reference sequence). The CDR3 length is 15 residues.

The rearrangement joins TRBV14 to TRBJ2-2, with 7 bases that match TRBD1. CDR1 SGHDN and CDR2 FVKESK come from the germline V gene. V gave up 1 base and J gave up 5 bases; unmatched junction bases: 10. The CDR3 runs 17 residues. CDR3 protein: CASSQVLTGYGTGELFF. The CDR3 nucleotides read TGTGCCAGCAGCCAAGTACTGACAGGGTATGGGACCGGGGAGCTGTTTTTT. Complete variable domain (other parts from reference TRBV14 and TRBJ2-2): EAGVTQFPSHSVIEKGQTVTLRCDPISGHDNLYWYRRVMGKEIKFLLHFVKESKQDESGMPNNRFLAERTGGTYSTLKVQPAELEDSGVYFCASSQVLTGYGTGELFFGEGSRLTVL.